This T cell receptor (beta chain) was sequenced during a study of T-cell reconstitution after alpha-beta-depleted transplantation in children. General study points: High day-60 TCRbeta diversity in some patients came from surviving recipient T cells and thymic progenitors.

V lost 0 bases and J lost 3, with 10 bases in between. Germline V lookup: CDR1 SGHDT, CDR2 YYEEEE. This CDR3 spans 14 amino acids. This clonotype occurred a few times. Its antigen is unknown. Construction of the TCRbeta library involved unique molecular identifiers. TCRdb independently ran MiXCR on the PCR reads; one entry per CDR3 protein. Here the sample spans fewer than 550,000 distinct CDR3 sequences, 10% to 12% being singletons. This receptor was obtained from a female patient aged 2-9 years who had a stem cell transplant for aplastic anemia, so the T cells may come from the graft donor. V is TRBV5-6 and J is TRBJ2-7; no definite D call. The specimen was PBMCs, mostly from graft donor cells, collected 180 days after TCRalphabeta/CD19-depleted stem cell transplant. For the CDR3, the DNA is TGTGCCAGCAGCTTGGTCCAGCACATCTACGAGCAGTACTTC. As protein: CASSLVQHIYEQYF. Full variable domain (rest looked up from reference TRBV5-6 and TRBJ2-7): DAGVTQSPTHLIKTRGQQVTLRCSPKSGHDTVSWYQQALGQGPQFIFQYYEEEERQRGNFPDRFSGHQFPNYSSELNVNALLLGDSALYLCASSLVQHIYEQYFGPGTRLTVT.